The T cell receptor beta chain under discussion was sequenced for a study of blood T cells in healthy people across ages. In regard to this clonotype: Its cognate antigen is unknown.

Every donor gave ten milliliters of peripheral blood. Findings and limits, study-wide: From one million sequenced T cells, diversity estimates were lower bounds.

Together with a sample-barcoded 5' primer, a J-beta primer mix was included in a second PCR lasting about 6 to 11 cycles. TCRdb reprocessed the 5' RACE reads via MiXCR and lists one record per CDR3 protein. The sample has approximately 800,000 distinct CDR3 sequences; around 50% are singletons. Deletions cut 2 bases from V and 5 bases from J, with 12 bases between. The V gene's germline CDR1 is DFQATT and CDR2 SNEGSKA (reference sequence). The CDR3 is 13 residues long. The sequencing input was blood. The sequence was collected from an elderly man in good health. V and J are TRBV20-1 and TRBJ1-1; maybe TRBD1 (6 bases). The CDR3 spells CSARTTGYTEAFF. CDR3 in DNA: TGCAGTGCTAGAACAACAGGGTATACTGAAGCTTTCTTT.